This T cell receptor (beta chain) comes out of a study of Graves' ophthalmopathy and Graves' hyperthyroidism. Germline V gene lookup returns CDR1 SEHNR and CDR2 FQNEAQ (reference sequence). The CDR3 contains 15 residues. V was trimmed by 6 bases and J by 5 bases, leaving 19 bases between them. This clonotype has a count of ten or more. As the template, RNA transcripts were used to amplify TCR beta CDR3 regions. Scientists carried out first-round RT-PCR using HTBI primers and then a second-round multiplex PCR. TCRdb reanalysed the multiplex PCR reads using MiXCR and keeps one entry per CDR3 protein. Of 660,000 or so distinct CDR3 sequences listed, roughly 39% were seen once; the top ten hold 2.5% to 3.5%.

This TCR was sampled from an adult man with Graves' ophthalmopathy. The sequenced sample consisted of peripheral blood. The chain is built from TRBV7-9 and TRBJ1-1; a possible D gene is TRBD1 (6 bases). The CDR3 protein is CASSFDVGGSTEAFF. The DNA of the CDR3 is TGTGCCAGCAGTTTTGACGTAGGGGGTTCGACTGAAGCTTTCTTT.